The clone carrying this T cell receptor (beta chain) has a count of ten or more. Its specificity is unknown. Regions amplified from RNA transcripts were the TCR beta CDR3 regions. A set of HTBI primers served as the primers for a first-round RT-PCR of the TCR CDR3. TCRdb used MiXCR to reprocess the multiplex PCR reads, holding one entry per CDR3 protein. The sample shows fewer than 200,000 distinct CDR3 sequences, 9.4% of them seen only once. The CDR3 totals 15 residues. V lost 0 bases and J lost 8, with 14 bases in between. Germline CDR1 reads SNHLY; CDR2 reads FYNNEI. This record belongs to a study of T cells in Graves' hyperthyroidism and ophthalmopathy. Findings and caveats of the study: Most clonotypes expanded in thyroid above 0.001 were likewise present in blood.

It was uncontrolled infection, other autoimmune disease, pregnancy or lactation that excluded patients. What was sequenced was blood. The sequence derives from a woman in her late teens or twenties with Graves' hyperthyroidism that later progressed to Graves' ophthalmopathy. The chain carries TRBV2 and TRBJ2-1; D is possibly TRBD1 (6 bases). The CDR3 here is CASSEAVDRAYEQFF. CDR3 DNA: TGTGCCAGCAGTGAAGCCGTGGACAGAGCCTATGAGCAGTTCTTC.